Shown below are 2 T cell receptor beta chains from a single sample sequenced in a study of shared clonotypes between healthy human individuals. TCRdb's copy holds only in-frame clones and misses some; the assay was immunoSEQ multiplex PCR. This repertoire shows 2.5 million or so clones, around 94% found once; its top ten account for around 0.14%. Sequencing used naive CD4+ T cells sorted from blood. Subset given: CD45RA+ positively selected. The receptors here all came from a man aged 18 to 29 in good health.

The J gene is TRBJ2-2, the V gene TRBV6-5, with D perhaps being TRBD1 or TRBD2 (6 bases each). The CDR3 is 14 residues long. V was clipped by 11 bases and J by 5 bases, with 18 bases between them. Germline V CDR1 and CDR2: MNHEY, SVGAGI. CDR3 coding DNA: TGTGCCTCCTCGGGGGCAGCTGGGACCGGGGAGCTGTTTTTT. Its translation: CASSGAAGTGELFF.

This clone was observed a single time. The chain employs TRBV15 and TRBJ2-7; D is unresolved. The length of the CDR3 is 15 residues. The germline CDR1 and CDR2 sequences are LNHNV and YYDKDF (reference sequence). V was shortened by 0 bases and J by 1 base, with 10 bases between the two germline ends. This chain's CDR3 is CATSRDGPQSYEQYF. CDR3 DNA sequence: TGTGCCACCAGCAGAGACGGTCCGCAATCCTACGAGCAGTACTTC.